This T cell receptor (beta chain) was identified in a study of T cells expressing NK-cell markers. Study in general: Sorted CD3+CD56+NKG2C+, CD3+CD56+NKG2C- and CD3+CD56-NKG2C+ T cells provided the TCR beta repertoires.

CDR1 is ENHRY, CDR2 SYGVKD, per germline. This CDR3 spans 19 amino acids. Findings of the study overall: Top CD8+ clonotypes included the dominant CD3+CD56+NKG2C+ clonotypes in a handful of donors.

As for this clonotype: Its matching antigen is unknown.

Libraries used 5'RACE template switching adding universal primer site and UMIs. TCRdb reanalyzed the 5' RACE reads and collapses them to one entry per CDR3 protein, without DNA. The sample data list 300,000 to 450,000 distinct CDR3 sequences. Material: blood T cells: a sorted CD56 or NKG2C T cell subset, CD4+ or CD8+ T cells, or bulk PBMC T cells (not recorded which). The origin of this receptor is a man aged 18-70 years in good health. The rearrangement uses TRBV10-3 and TRBJ2-3; TCRdb outputs TRBD2, but without DNA this stays unchecked. CDR3 sequence reads: CATSRRVGVYSGGTDTQYF.